Included here is one T cell receptor beta chain sequence, with context. Its specificity is unknown. These data originate in a study of Ad26.COV2.S vaccination and SARS-CoV-2 variants. On the study more broadly: Of the COV1001 trial arms, the Ad26.COV2.S arm included the donor.

Whole-study results and caveats: Non-spike TCR breadth did not differ much between vaccine and placebo recipients. In TCR breadth and depth analyses, total T cell responses may have been underestimated.

Generated by immunoSEQ multiplex PCR, the TCRdb table keeps only in-frame clones and is missing some. The sample has about 680,000 clones, around 92% seen once; the top ten hold over 1.3%. V was clipped by 2 bases and J by 6 bases, with 11 bases between them. CDR1 is SGHDT and CDR2 is YYEEEE in the germline V gene. CDR3 length: 14 amino acids. Treatment meaning: about 20 received Ad26.COV2.S at low or high dose, single or two shots; 5 received placebo; per-sample allocation not given. Sampling was performed 63 days after the first vaccine or placebo injection. This chain links TRBV5-6 with TRBJ1-4, with a tentative D call TRBD1 (5 bases). The specimen was peripheral blood, collected in a trial of Ad26.COV2.S vaccine versus placebo. This clonotype originated in a person between 18 and 59 years old who received the Ad26.COV2.S COVID-19 vaccine or a placebo. CDR3 sequence: CASSFNPGDEKLFF. Here the CDR3 DNA reads TGTGCCAGCAGCTTTAATCCGGGGGATGAAAAACTGTTTTTT.